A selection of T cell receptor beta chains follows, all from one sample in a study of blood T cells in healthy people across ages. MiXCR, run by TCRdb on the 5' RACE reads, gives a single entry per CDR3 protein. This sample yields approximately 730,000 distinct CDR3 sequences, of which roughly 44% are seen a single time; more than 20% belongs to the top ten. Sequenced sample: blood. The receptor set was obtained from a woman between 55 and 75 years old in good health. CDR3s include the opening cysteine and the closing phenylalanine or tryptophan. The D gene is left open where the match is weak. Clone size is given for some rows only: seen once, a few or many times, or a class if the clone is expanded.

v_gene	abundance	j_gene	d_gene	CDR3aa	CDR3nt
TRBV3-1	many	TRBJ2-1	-	CASSPSQGTEQFF	TGTGCCAGCAGCCCAAGCCAAGGAACCGAGCAGTTCTTC
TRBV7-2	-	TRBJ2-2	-	CASSLEGSASYTGELFF	TGTGCCAGCAGCTTAGAGGGTTCGGCTAGTTATACCGGGGAGCTGTTTTTT
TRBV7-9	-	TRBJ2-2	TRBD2	CASSLSGGASTGELFF	TGTGCCAGCAGCTTAAGCGGGGGCGCGAGCACCGGGGAGCTGTTTTTT
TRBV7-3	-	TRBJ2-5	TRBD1	CASSSRTGGETQYF	TGTGCCAGCAGCTCTAGGACAGGTGGAGAGACCCAGTACTTC
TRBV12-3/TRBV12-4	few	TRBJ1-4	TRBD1	CASSLGTGRPEKLFF	TGTGCCAGCAGTTTGGGGACAGGGAGGCCTGAAAAACTGTTTTTT
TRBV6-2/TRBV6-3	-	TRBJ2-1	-	CASSTLGSSYNEQFF	TGTGCCAGCAGTACGTTGGGGAGCTCCTACAATGAGCAGTTCTTC
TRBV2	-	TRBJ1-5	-	CASSVGDSVDQPQHF	TGTGCCAGCAGTGTCGGGGACTCGGTCGATCAGCCCCAGCATTTT
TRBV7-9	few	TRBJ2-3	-	CASSPIDEKDTQYF	TGTGCCAGCAGCCCAATCGACGAGAAAGATACGCAGTATTTT
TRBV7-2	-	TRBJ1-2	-	CASSLADGPYGYTF	TGTGCCAGCAGCTTAGCGGACGGACCCTATGGCTACACCTTC
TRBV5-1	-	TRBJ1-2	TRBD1	CASSLVQGGNYGYTF	TGCGCCAGCAGCTTGGTTCAGGGGGGGAACTATGGCTACACCTTC
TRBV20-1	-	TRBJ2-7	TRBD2	CSVPVGLAGSGYEQYF	TGCAGTGTCCCGGTGGGACTAGCGGGGTCGGGCTACGAGCAGTACTTC
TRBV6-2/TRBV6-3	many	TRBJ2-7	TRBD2	CASSGTSGTYEQYF	TGTGCCAGCAGTGGGACTAGCGGGACCTACGAGCAGTACTTC
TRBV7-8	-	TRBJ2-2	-	CASSLMGPNTGELFF	TGTGCCAGCAGCTTAATGGGCCCTAACACCGGGGAGCTGTTTTTT
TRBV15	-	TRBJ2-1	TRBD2	CATKETSGPLSSYNEQFF	TGTGCCACCAAAGAGACTAGCGGGCCCCTAAGCTCCTACAATGAGCAGTTCTTC
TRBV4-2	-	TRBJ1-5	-	CASSQDPADYQPQHF	TGTGCCAGCAGCCAAGATCCCGCGGATTATCAGCCCCAGCATTTT
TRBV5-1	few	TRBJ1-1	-	CASSDSSMEAFF	TGCGCCAGCTCGGACAGTTCGATGGAAGCTTTCTTT
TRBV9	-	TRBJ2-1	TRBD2	CASSPRASGVNEQFF	TGTGCCAGCAGCCCTCGGGCTAGCGGGGTAAATGAGCAGTTCTTC
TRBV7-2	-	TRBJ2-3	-	CASSFGGRSDTQYF	TGTGCCAGCAGCTTTGGGGGGAGGTCCGATACGCAGTATTTT
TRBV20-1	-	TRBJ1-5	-	CSARSLTGYGGGGQPQHF	TGCAGTGCTAGGTCCCTAACAGGGTACGGGGGTGGAGGGCAGCCCCAGCATTTT
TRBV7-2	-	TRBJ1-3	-	CASSQGGSGNTIYF	TGTGCCAGCAGCCAAGGAGGATCTGGAAACACCATATATTTT
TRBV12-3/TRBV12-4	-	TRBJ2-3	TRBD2	CASTILAGDSTDTQYF	TGTGCCAGCACCATACTAGCGGGGGACAGCACAGATACGCAGTATTTT
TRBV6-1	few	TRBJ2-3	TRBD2	CASTFGAGGPDTQYF	TGTGCCAGCACCTTTGGGGCGGGGGGGCCAGATACGCAGTATTTT
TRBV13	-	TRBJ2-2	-	CASSFTGLNTGELFF	TGTGCCAGCAGCTTTACAGGCCTAAACACCGGGGAGCTGTTTTTT
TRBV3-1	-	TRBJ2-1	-	CASTLARSYTHNEQFF	TGTGCCAGCACCCTGGCACGCTCTTATACCCACAATGAGCAGTTCTTC
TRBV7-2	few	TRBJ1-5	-	CASSSFGNQPQHF	TGTGCCAGCAGCTCTTTCGGCAATCAGCCCCAGCATTTT
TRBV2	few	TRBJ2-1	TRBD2	CASSSKTSDNEQFF	TGTGCCAGCAGTTCGAAGACTAGCGACAATGAGCAGTTCTTC
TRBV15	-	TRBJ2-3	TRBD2	CATSRDPAGGTDTQYF	TGTGCCACCAGCAGAGACCCAGCGGGGGGCACAGATACGCAGTATTTT
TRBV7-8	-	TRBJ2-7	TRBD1	CASSLSRDRVHEQYF	TGTGCCAGCAGCTTATCCCGGGACAGGGTCCACGAGCAGTACTTC
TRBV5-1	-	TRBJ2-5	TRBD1	CASSLMTGDETQYF	TGCGCCAGCAGCTTGATGACAGGGGACGAGACCCAGTACTTC
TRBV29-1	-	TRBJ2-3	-	CSVERAVNGLTDTQYF	TGCAGCGTTGAAAGGGCAGTGAACGGGCTCACAGATACGCAGTATTTT
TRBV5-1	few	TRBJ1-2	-	CASSPDEGRTGYTF	TGCGCCAGCAGCCCGGATGAGGGGAGGACTGGCTACACCTTC
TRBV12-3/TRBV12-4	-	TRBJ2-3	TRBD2	CASSSPGLGKYF	TGTGCCAGCAGTTCCCCGGGACTAGGAAAGTATTTT
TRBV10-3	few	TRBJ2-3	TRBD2	CAISDPSGSTDTQYF	TGTGCCATCAGTGATCCTAGCGGAAGCACAGATACGCAGTATTTT
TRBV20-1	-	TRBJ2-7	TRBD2	CSAPPVQRERMEQYF	TGCAGTGCCCCCCCCGTGCAGCGGGAGAGAATGGAGCAGTACTTC
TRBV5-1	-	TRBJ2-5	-	CASSLDRREKYF	TGCGCCAGCAGCTTGGATCGCAGGGAAAAGTACTTC